The source of this T cell receptor beta chain is a study of cytomegalovirus exposure and HLA in healthy donors. This clone is a singleton in its sample. Germline CDR1 is LNHDA and CDR2 is SQIVND (reference sequence). This CDR3 is built from 14 residues. V lost 6 bases, J lost 6 bases, and 7 bases stayed unmatched. Sequenced by immunoSEQ multiplex PCR; TCRdb stores in-frame clones only, minus some. This table has under 200,000 clones, 75% to 90% appearing once. The chain employs TRBV19 and TRBJ1-5; the match to TRBD1 covers 8 bases. The receptor was isolated from a woman between 18 and 29 years old in good health and CMV-seronegative. The sequenced sample consisted of PBMCs. CDR3 bases: TGTGCCAGTAGCCTGCGACAGGGGACTCAGCCCCAGCATTTT. Translating gives CASSLRQGTQPQHF.